These 14 T cell receptor beta chains came from one sample sequenced in a study of PD-1 blockade in classical Hodgkin lymphoma. Some clones are missing from TCRdb's copy, which holds only in-frame ones; the method was immunoSEQ multiplex PCR. The sample has around 23,000 clones, 80% seen once. Every patient was affected by relapse after autologous stem cell transplantation, while exposure to brentuximab vedotin was not uniform. The starting material was peripheral blood mononuclear cells (PBMCs), obtained before the second cycle of nivolumab. These receptors came from a human donor with classical Hodgkin lymphoma.

CDR3 DNA: TGTGCCAGCAGTGCCCCTCCGGGAGCGGGGGGCCCAAGCTCCTACAATGAGCAGTTCTTC. As protein: CASSAPPGAGGPSSYNEQFF. The rearrangement joins TRBV6-4 to TRBJ2-1, with 9 bases identical to TRBD2. Trimming cost V 4 bases and J 0 bases; bases outside gene matches: 16. In germline, CDR1 is MRHNA, CDR2 SNTAGT. The CDR3 spans 20 residues.

The chain recombines TRBV19 with TRBJ2-3; TRBD2 might be the D (7 bases). Between the trimmed V and J ends, which lost 4 bases and 1 base, there was a span of 12 bases. The CDR3 runs to 15 residues. CDR1 and CDR2 from the germline V gene are LNHDA and SQIVND (reference sequence). CDR3: CASSTRGPGTDTQYF. As DNA, the CDR3 is TGTGCCAGTAGTACGCGGGGGCCCGGCACAGATACGCAGTATTTT.

This clone was detected only a few times. The chain recombines TRBV18 with TRBJ2-7; no definite D call. Looked up from germline, CDR1 is KGHSH and CDR2 is LQKENI. With 0 bases removed from V and 4 bases from J, the gap between germline ends came to 7 bases. This CDR3 comprises 13 residues. CDR3 region: CASSPPSLYEQYF. DNA of the CDR3: TGTGCCAGCTCACCACCCTCGCTTTACGAGCAGTACTTC.

J is TRBJ2-3 and V is TRBV6-5; 9 nucleotides line up with TRBD2. The length of the CDR3 is 16 residues. Per germline, CDR1 MNHEY and CDR2 SVGAGI. The V and J ends lost 4 bases and 0 bases, in that order; junction bases with no gene match: 5. The CDR3 loop reads CASSFRLAASTDTQYF. As DNA, the CDR3 is TGTGCCAGCAGTTTCAGACTAGCGGCTAGCACAGATACGCAGTATTTT.

V and J are TRBV28 and TRBJ1-5; 7 nucleotides match TRBD1. The germline gives CDR1 MDHEN, CDR2 SYDVKM. This CDR3 has 17 residues. V lost 3 bases to trimming and J lost 0 bases; unmatched junction nucleotides: 8. The CDR3 DNA follows: TGTGCCAGCAGTTTGAGGGGGCGTGGCATTAGCAATCAGCCCCAGCATTTT. As protein: CASSLRGRGISNQPQHF.

The genes are TRBV4-3 and TRBJ2-3; D gene ambiguous. Per germline, CDR1 LGHNA and CDR2 YSLEER. The V end lost 1 base, the J end lost 2 bases, and 7 bases lay between the germline ends. There are 14 residues in the CDR3. CDR3 protein: CASSQVSFTDTQYF. The CDR3 DNA sequence: TGCGCCAGCAGCCAAGTATCCTTCACAGATACGCAGTATTTT.

The chain combines TRBV29-1 with TRBJ2-5, with D perhaps matching TRBD1 (6 bases). Germline V gene data show CDR1 as SQVTM and CDR2 as ANQGSEA. V was shortened by 5 bases and J by 5 bases, with 9 bases between the two germline ends. This CDR3 has 11 residues. The CDR3 coding sequence is TGCAGCGTTCTAAGGGGGGAGACCCAGTACTTC. This encodes CSVLRGETQYF.

This clone has only a few counts. This chain links TRBV2 with TRBJ1-6, with TRBD1 matching 8 bases. J was trimmed by 7 bases and V by 6 bases; bases with no gene match: 2. This CDR3 region has 13 residues. Germline V gene lookup returns CDR1 SNHLY and CDR2 FYNNEI. In DNA form, the CDR3 reads TGTGCCAGCAGGGACAGGGAAAATTCACCCCTCCACTTT. Its translation is CASRDRENSPLHF.

The V and J genes are TRBV15 and TRBJ1-3, with 7 bases that match TRBD1. CDR3 length equals 16 residues. Germline values: CDR1 LNHNV, CDR2 YYDKDF (reference sequence). Trimming removed 3 bases from V and 2 bases from J; junction bases left unmatched: 7. CDR3 DNA sequence: TGTGCCACCAGCAGGGAGACAGGGAGGCCTGGAAACACCATATATTTT. It specifies CATSRETGRPGNTIYF.

The rearrangement uses TRBV11-2 and TRBJ2-7, with 8 bases lining up with TRBD2. Unmatched junction bases numbered 9, after V lost 1 base and J lost 4 bases. This CDR3 region has 16 residues. Per the germline V gene, CDR1 is SGHAT and CDR2 is FQNNGV. The CDR3: CASSLGFSGIRYEQYF. CDR3 nucleotides: TGTGCCAGCAGCTTAGGCTTTAGCGGGATAAGGTACGAGCAGTACTTC.

This chain connects TRBV2 to TRBJ1-6, with D hard to call. Trimming removed 4 bases at V and 6 bases at J, with 7 bases between. This CDR3 is 13 amino acids long. Germline CDR1 reads SNHLY; CDR2 reads FYNNEI. CDR3 coding DNA: TGTGCCAGCAGTGTGGGGAGTAATTCACCCCTCCACTTT. This codes for CASSVGSNSPLHF.

The chain links TRBV9 to TRBJ2-7; D is unclear. The germline V gene has CDR1 SGDLS and CDR2 YYNGEE. Trimming shortened V by 0 bases and J by 0 bases, and 7 bases separated the two germline ends. This CDR3 contains 14 residues. The chain's CDR3 is CASSVESSSYEQYF. In nucleotides, the CDR3 is TGTGCCAGCAGCGTAGAATCAAGCTCCTACGAGCAGTACTTC. Supplemented by reference TRBV9 and TRBJ2-7, the full variable domain reads DSGVTQTPKHLITATGQRVTLRCSPRSGDLSVYWYQQSLDQGLQFLIQYYNGEERAKGNILERFSAQQFPDLHSELNLSSLELGDSALYFCASSVESSSYEQYFGPGTRLTVT.

In nucleotides, the CDR3 is TGCGCCAGCAGCCAAGATAGGGGAGCCACAAGGGGAGGAAACACCATATATTTT. This translates into CASSQDRGATRGGNTIYF. The rearrangement joins TRBV4-1 to TRBJ1-3, with D maybe TRBD1 (5 bases). The CDR3 has 18 residues. Per the germline V gene, CDR1 is MGHRA and CDR2 is YSYEKL. The V and J ends lost 0 bases and 4 bases respectively, with 19 bases between them.

The rearrangement links TRBV6-5 to TRBJ2-1, with D hard to call. This CDR3 is built from 14 residues. V was shortened by 7 bases and J by 3 bases, with 13 bases between the two germline ends. Germline values: CDR1 MNHEY, CDR2 SVGAGI. CDR3: CASTGDRFYNEQFF. The CDR3 DNA follows: TGTGCCAGCACCGGAGACCGATTCTACAATGAGCAGTTCTTC.